This TCR beta chain was captured by sequencing in a study of blood T cell repertoires in COVID-19. Original processing notes: Estimates of nucleated cell counts were drawn from the amplification of reference gene primers. Using immunoSEQ multiplex PCR, the repertoire was profiled, and TCRdb retains in-frame clones only, with some absent. D and trimming come from the DNA, and the V and J calls and clone size come from that table. The sample lists over 150,000 clones; 90% to 95% were seen once. Germline loops: CDR1 MGHRA, CDR2 YSYEKL. Losses at the gene ends were 5 bases for V and 8 bases for J; bases not matched to a gene: 8. This CDR3 has 16 amino acids.

This TCR derives from a middle-aged man with acute or convalescent COVID-19. Sequenced input: peripheral blood. V usage is TRBV4-1 and J usage is TRBJ2-1; 14 bases agree with TRBD2. Written as DNA, the CDR3 is TGCGCCAGCAGCGGAAGACTAGCGGGAGGGGTGGATGAGCAGTTCTTC. This translates into CASSGRLAGGVDEQFF.